This T cell receptor (beta chain) was retrieved from a study of Graves' ophthalmopathy and Graves' hyperthyroidism. Study results and limitations: Clonotypes were expanded in thyroid at above 0.001 frequency, and most also appeared in blood.

The study amplified TCR beta CDR3 regions using RNA transcripts. HTBI-primed RT-PCR formed the first round, and a multiplex PCR formed the second. TCRdb recomputed calls from the multiplex PCR reads with MiXCR, one row per CDR3 protein. Of some 350,000 distinct CDR3 sequences listed, approximately 17% are singletons. The CDR3 spans 15 residues. Trimming took off 4 bases at V and 4 bases at J, with 17 bases between the two ends. Per the germline V gene, CDR1 is SGHRS and CDR2 is YFSETQ. Participants with hyperthyroidism, aged 18 to 65, were newly diagnosed with under 2 months' duration. Ineligible for inclusion were patients with other autoimmune diseases, uncontrolled infections, pregnancy or lactation. A volume of 8 to 10 ml of fresh peripheral blood supplied the PBMCs. This clonotype has a count of ten or more. No antigen is known for it.

The chain recombines TRBV5-1 with TRBJ1-1; a possible D gene is TRBD1 (5 bases). Sequencing input: peripheral blood. This TCR derives from an adult woman with stable Graves' hyperthyroidism. DNA of the CDR3: TGCGCCAGCAGCCGTCCCGGGGCCCGGGGCACTGAAGCTTTCTTT. Residues: CASSRPGARGTEAFF.